This T cell receptor beta chain emerged from a study of PD-1 blockade in mismatch repair-deficient tumors. The repertoire was sequenced with immunoSEQ multiplex PCR; TCRdb's copy has only in-frame clones and lacks some. This table has some 66,000 clones, more than 70% appearing once. V lost 10 bases and J lost 3; bases outside the gene matches: 11. CDR3 size: 15 residues. The germline gives CDR1 MDHEN, CDR2 SYDVKM. Every patient had mismatch repair deficiency by PCR or immunohistochemistry. TCRs were sequenced from a few patients responding to pembrolizumab. J is TRBJ2-3 and V is TRBV28; TRBD2 agrees at 9 bases. The sequenced sample was peripheral blood, obtained 52 weeks after starting pembrolizumab. The receptor comes from an adult with mismatch repair-deficient cancer. CDR3 nucleotide sequence: TGTGCCACCATATCCCGACTAGCGGAGACAGATACGCAGTATTTT. Translation gives CATISRLAETDTQYF.